The rows below give T cell receptor beta chains drawn from one sample of a study of T-cell memory formation after mild COVID-19. One entry per CDR3 protein, called by TCRdb with MiXCR from the 5' RACE reads. The sample holds about 350,000 distinct CDR3 sequences; about 20% are singletons and the top ten take roughly 21%. The sample comprised PBMCs or a T cell subset sorted from them (not recorded which). The origin of the receptors is a young man who had mild COVID-19 (a few samples of this study predate the infection). Cell type and time point are not known. The CDR3 runs from the conserved cysteine through the conserved F or W. A D gene is named only where the DNA matches it firmly. Part of the rows lack a size; the others show once, few, many or a class for expanded clones.

CDR3,DNA,size,V,J,D
CASSPREGARSYGYTF,TGCGCCAGCAGTCCCCGGGAGGGGGCTCGCAGCTATGGCTACACCTTC,.,TRBV5-1,TRBJ1-2,TRBD1
CASSPPGHLSNQPQHF,TGTGCCAGCTCACCACCTGGGCACCTTAGCAATCAGCCCCAGCATTTT,.,TRBV18,TRBJ1-5,.
CASSYSYRRNTEAFF,TGTGCCAGCAGTTACTCGTACAGACGGAACACTGAAGCTTTCTTT,once,TRBV6-5,TRBJ1-1,.
CASIIRPGADTQYF,TGCGCCAGCATCATCCGTCCGGGCGCAGATACGCAGTATTTT,.,TRBV5-1,TRBJ2-3,.
CASSDRDTGELFF,TGTGCCAGCAGTGACAGGGACACCGGGGAGCTGTTTTTT,medium-sized,TRBV6-4,TRBJ2-2,.
CASSLEGALRIGYF,TGTGCCAGCAGCTTGGAGGGGGCACTAAGGATCGGGTATTTT,few,TRBV5-5,TRBJ2-3,TRBD1
CASSLSGPYNEQFF,TGTGCCAGCAGCTTGAGCGGTCCCTACAATGAGCAGTTCTTC,many,TRBV7-2,TRBJ2-1,.
CSAETADLRNTEAFF,TGCAGCGCAGAGACAGCAGACCTCAGGAACACTGAAGCTTTCTTT,.,TRBV29-1,TRBJ1-1,.
CSVEAAGGGETQYF,TGCAGCGTTGAAGCAGCAGGGGGTGGCGAGACCCAGTACTTC,.,TRBV29-1,TRBJ2-5,TRBD1
CASSLGAGGMYEQYF,TGTGCCAGCAGCTTAGGAGCGGGGGGGATGTACGAGCAGTACTTC,few,TRBV7-2,TRBJ2-7,TRBD2
CASSSAGDELTDTQYF,TGTGCCAGCAGTTCAGCAGGCGACGAACTCACAGATACGCAGTATTTT,few,TRBV25-1,TRBJ2-3,.
CATSRGTGTGLRNIQYF,TGTGCCACCAGCAGAGGCACCGGCACAGGGCTTAGGAACATTCAGTACTTC,few,TRBV15,TRBJ2-4,.
CASSPIERDRANEQFF,TGCGCCAGCAGCCCCATCGAACGGGACAGGGCCAATGAGCAGTTCTTC,.,TRBV4-1,TRBJ2-1,TRBD1
CASTKGLAGGSANTGELFF,TGCGCCAGTACCAAGGGACTAGCGGGGGGCAGCGCGAACACCGGGGAGCTGTTTTTT,few,TRBV5-1,TRBJ2-2,TRBD2
CATSRDLAEYNEQFF,TGTGCCACCAGCAGAGATCTAGCGGAGTACAATGAGCAGTTCTTC,.,TRBV15,TRBJ2-1,TRBD2
CASSLEGEYGELFF,TGTGCCAGCAGCTTAGAGGGGGAGTACGGGGAGCTGTTTTTT,.,TRBV11-3,TRBJ2-2,.
CASSWTGEHIQYF,TGTGCCAGCAGCTGGACAGGGGAACACATTCAGTACTTC,.,TRBV7-2,TRBJ2-4,TRBD1
CASSSRLPVTDTQYF,TGTGCCAGCAGCTCCCGACTGCCAGTCACAGATACGCAGTATTTT,many,TRBV7-9,TRBJ2-3,.
CATSRGDLDQPQHF,TGTGCCACCAGCAGAGGGGACCTCGATCAGCCCCAGCATTTT,.,TRBV15,TRBJ1-5,.
CASSLTGIAGNTIYF,TGTGCCAGCAGCTTAACGGGTATCGCTGGAAACACCATATATTTT,.,TRBV7-2,TRBJ1-3,.
CASRKGRDGVYEKYF,TGTGCCAGCAGAAAGGGCCGGGACGGGGTTTACGAGAAGTACTTC,.,TRBV6-5,TRBJ2-7,.
CATSRDQGQRAFF,TGTGCCACCAGCAGAGACCAGGGGCAACGGGCTTTCTTT,.,TRBV15,TRBJ1-1,.
CASSQDSAGFGYTF,TGCGCCAGCAGCCAAGATTCGGCAGGGTTTGGCTACACCTTC,few,TRBV4-3,TRBJ1-2,.
CASSPHRDRGRDTQYF,TGTGCCAGCAGCCCCCACCGGGACAGGGGGCGAGATACGCAGTATTTT,many,TRBV7-2,TRBJ2-3,TRBD1
CASSWGLAGGNEQFF,TGTGCCAGCAGCTGGGGACTAGCGGGGGGAAATGAGCAGTTCTTC,many,TRBV7-2,TRBJ2-1,TRBD2
CASSQGDRGVYNEQFF,TGCGCCAGCAGCCAAGGGGACAGGGGAGTCTACAATGAGCAGTTCTTC,few,TRBV4-1,TRBJ2-1,TRBD1
CASSLALSGYQETQYF,TGCGCCAGCAGCTTGGCTCTTAGCGGCTACCAAGAGACCCAGTACTTC,.,TRBV5-1,TRBJ2-5,.
CASSVVRGSNTEAFF,TGTGCCAGCAGCGTAGTGAGGGGGAGTAACACTGAAGCTTTCTTT,.,TRBV9,TRBJ1-1,.
CASSPTGVVYEQYF,TGTGCCAGCAGCCCGACAGGGGTCGTCTACGAGCAGTACTTC,few,TRBV7-2,TRBJ2-7,TRBD1
CASSGPNWGDLLVDEQYF,TGTGCCAGCAGTGGTCCCAACTGGGGGGACCTCTTGGTAGATGAGCAGTACTTC,.,TRBV2,TRBJ2-7,.
CASSISLAGGLNEQFF,TGTGCCAGCAGCATCTCACTAGCGGGGGGCCTTAATGAGCAGTTCTTC,.,TRBV7-3,TRBJ2-1,TRBD2
CASSLESFSGNTIYF,TGTGCCAGCAGCCTTGAGAGCTTCTCTGGAAACACCATATATTTT,few,TRBV3-1,TRBJ1-3,.
CASTTGTRTGELFF,TGTGCCAGCACCACGGGGACACGGACCGGGGAGCTGTTTTTT,few,TRBV28,TRBJ2-2,.
CASSFRTDLEQYF,TGCGCCAGCAGCTTCAGGACGGATCTCGAGCAGTACTTC,.,TRBV5-1,TRBJ2-7,.
CASKGSGELFF,TGTGCCAGCAAGGGGAGCGGGGAGCTGTTTTTT,.,TRBV28,TRBJ2-2,.
CASSLDPLLGQEYPGANVLTF,TGTGCCAGCAGTCTCGATCCTCTCTTGGGACAGGAGTACCCTGGGGCCAACGTCCTGACTTTC,few,TRBV12-3/TRBV12-4,TRBJ2-6,TRBD1
CSASQQRSSSYEQYF,TGCAGTGCTAGTCAACAGCGTTCGAGCTCCTACGAGCAGTACTTC,few,TRBV20-1,TRBJ2-7,.
CASSRQEGQPQHF,TGTGCCAGCAGTCGGCAGGAGGGACAGCCCCAGCATTTT,.,TRBV6-2/TRBV6-3,TRBJ1-5,.
CASSIGTSGATQYF,TGTGCCAGCAGCATAGGGACTAGCGGGGCTACGCAGTATTTT,once,TRBV7-3,TRBJ2-3,TRBD2
CASSGRAGGTLDTQYF,TGTGCCAGCAGCGGAAGAGCGGGGGGGACTTTAGATACGCAGTATTTT,.,TRBV7-9,TRBJ2-3,TRBD2
CASHEGAYNQPQHF,TGTGCCAGCCACGAAGGGGCCTACAATCAGCCCCAGCATTTT,.,TRBV28,TRBJ1-5,.
CASSTQGGRQPQHF,TGTGCCAGTAGTACCCAGGGAGGCAGGCAGCCCCAGCATTTT,few,TRBV19,TRBJ1-5,.
CAADRGLYEQYF,TGTGCCGCGGACAGGGGGCTCTACGAGCAGTACTTC,few,TRBV30,TRBJ2-7,TRBD1
CASRRRGTGASEQYF,TGTGCCAGCAGGCGGAGGGGGACAGGGGCGTCCGAGCAGTACTTC,few,TRBV27,TRBJ2-7,TRBD1
CASSQDRGQTLGGYTF,TGCGCCAGCAGCCAAGATCGGGGACAGACCCTTGGTGGCTACACCTTC,.,TRBV4-3,TRBJ1-2,TRBD1
CSVSSGGPLGQFF,TGCAGCGTGTCTAGCGGGGGGCCCTTAGGGCAGTTCTTC,many,TRBV29-1,TRBJ2-1,TRBD2